The 28 T cell receptor beta chains below all came from one sample that was sequenced in a study of blood T cells in healthy people across ages. Primed by a sample-barcoded 5' primer and a J-beta primer mix, a second PCR proceeded for about 6 to 12 cycles. From the 5' RACE reads, TCRdb called clonotypes with MiXCR, one entry per CDR3 protein. The sample includes 900,000 to 950,000 distinct CDR3 sequences, roughly 28% of them seen just once. These data were also filed under a second study, of T cells of mothers and their children.

Source material: blood. The receptors originated from a woman in her 40s in good health.

This clonotype was detected many times. The chain couples TRBV2 to TRBJ2-6; possibly TRBD1 or TRBD2 for D (5 bases each). The CDR3 totals 17 residues. V was shortened by 2 bases and J by 2 bases, with 13 bases between the two germline ends. Germline assignment: CDR1 SNHLY and CDR2 FYNNEI. CDR3: CASSESTRGTGANVLTF. The CDR3 region has the DNA TGTGCCAGCAGTGAATCCACTCGGGGCACTGGGGCCAACGTCCTGACTTTC.

This rearrangement joins TRBV12-3 or TRBV12-4 to TRBJ2-3, with TRBD2 matching 11 bases. J was trimmed by 0 bases and V by 7 bases; bases with no gene match: 18. The CDR3 totals 20 residues. CDR3 loop: CASTQLGLLAGDSSTDTQYF. The DNA of the CDR3 is TGTGCCAGCACCCAGTTAGGGCTACTAGCGGGGGACAGTAGCACAGATACGCAGTATTTT.

There are a few counts of this clonotype. CDR3 in amino acids: CASQGSGSGANVLTF. DNA of the CDR3: TGTGCCAGCCAAGGGAGCGGCTCTGGGGCCAACGTCCTGACTTTC. The rearrangement links TRBV28 to TRBJ2-6; D perhaps matches TRBD2 (5 bases). Germline V gene lookup returns CDR1 MDHEN and CDR2 SYDVKM. Trimming took 8 bases from V and 0 from J, leaving 11 bases between them. The CDR3 spans 15 residues.

In this sample, this clonotype turned up a few times. The gene calls are TRBV20-1 and TRBJ2-3; TRBD1 or TRBD2 may be the D gene (6 bases each). The CDR3 loop spans 13 amino acids. The V end lost 8 bases, the J end lost 2 bases, and 14 bases lay between the germline ends. CDR1 is DFQATT and CDR2 is SNEGSKA in the germline V gene (reference sequence). In nucleotides, the CDR3 is TGCAGTAATAGGGGGGATACCACAGATACGCAGTATTTT. Amino acid sequence: CSNRGDTTDTQYF.

This clonotype showed up just a few times. This chain connects TRBV20-1 to TRBJ2-3, with 8 bases identical to TRBD2. Germline-derived CDR1 and CDR2 are DFQATT and SNEGSKA (reference sequence). The CDR3 runs to 15 residues. Trimming cost V 6 bases and J 2 bases; bases outside gene matches: 10. For the CDR3, the DNA is TGCAGTGCCCGCCAGGGAGCGGGGGACACAGATACGCAGTATTTT. Translated, it gives CSARQGAGDTDTQYF.

With regard to this clonotype: A far larger clone lies a single base away; this is likely a read error. The genes are TRBV7-8 and TRBJ2-7; a possible D gene is TRBD2 (5 bases). CDR3 length: 13 amino acids. Germline V gene lookup returns CDR1 SGHVS and CDR2 FQNEAQ. CDR3 sequence: CAGSPRASYEQYF. The CDR3 DNA sequence: TGTGCCGGCAGCCCGCGGGCCTCCTACGAGCAGTACTTC.

The table lists this clonotype with many counts. The V call is TRBV5-1, the J call TRBJ2-7; D is perhaps TRBD1 (7 bases). The V end lost 0 bases, the J end lost 1 base, and 20 bases lay between the germline ends. Germline V gives CDR1 SGHRS, CDR2 YFSETQ. The CDR3 runs to 18 residues. Here the CDR3 reads CASSLGRDSLPYSYEQYF. The CDR3 DNA is TGCGCCAGCAGCTTGGGGCGGGACAGTCTACCCTATTCCTACGAGCAGTACTTC.

This clonotype came up once. This may be a read error, as it is one base from a much larger clone. V usage is TRBV20-1 and J usage is TRBJ1-6; 7 bases agree with TRBD1. This CDR3 has 21 residues. CDR1 is DFQATT, CDR2 SNEGSKA, per germline (reference sequence). The CDR3 sequence is CSASKRTGVYLSSSHNSPLHF. CDR3 sequence (DNA): TGCAGTGCTAGTAAGCGGACAGGCGTTTACCTTTCGAGCTCCCATAATTCACCCCTCCACTTT.

This clonotype was seen more than once but under ten times. V and J are TRBV12-3 or TRBV12-4 and TRBJ2-1; the D gene is possibly TRBD1 (5 bases). With 6 bases removed from V and 0 bases from J, the gap between germline ends came to 12 bases. This CDR3 contains 15 residues. For the CDR3, the DNA is TGTGCCAGCAGCCTTAGGGGTACCTCCTACAATGAGCAGTTCTTC. This encodes CASSLRGTSYNEQFF.

As concerns this clonotype: This may arise from a read error, as a much more abundant clone is one base away. The CDR3 bases are TGTGCCAGCAGTTTATCGCGGGTCGGCTCCTACGAGCAGTACTTC. Encoded protein: CASSLSRVGSYEQYF. This chain links TRBV27 with TRBJ2-7, with a weak D call TRBD2 (5 bases). The V and J ends lost 0 bases and 0 bases respectively, with 9 bases between them. CDR1 MNHEY and CDR2 SMNVEV come from the germline V gene (reference sequence). The CDR3 covers 15 residues.

The chain is built from TRBV12-3 or TRBV12-4 and TRBJ2-1; the match to TRBD1 covers 9 bases. Germline trimming cut 7 bases from V and 6 bases from J; bases unmatched to any gene: 7. There are 14 residues in the CDR3. The CDR3: CASTGTGSFNEQFF. CDR3 nucleotide sequence: TGTGCCAGCACCGGGACAGGGAGTTTCAATGAGCAGTTCTTC.

This clonotype was picked up many times. The J gene is TRBJ2-1, the V gene TRBV25-1; 9 bases map to TRBD1. The CDR3 contains 15 residues. The trim removed 4 bases at V and 7 bases at J, leaving 8 bases unmatched. Germline loops: CDR1 MGHDK, CDR2 SYGVNS. The CDR3 sequence is CASSGAGTGRNEQFF. The CDR3 bases are TGTGCCAGCAGTGGAGCCGGGACAGGGAGAAATGAGCAGTTCTTC.

The chain links TRBV5-1 to TRBJ1-1; D is unresolved. CDR3 length equals 14 residues. Trimming cost V 0 bases and J 5 bases, with 11 bases left between them. Germline lookup yields CDR1 SGHRS and CDR2 YFSETQ. The CDR3 spells CASSLAVGTTEAFF. The CDR3 DNA is TGCGCCAGCAGCTTGGCGGTGGGAACAACTGAAGCTTTCTTT.

This clonotype appeared a few times. The chain has TRBV3-1 and TRBJ1-5; no firm D call. The CDR3 contains 15 residues. The V gene lost 1 base and the J gene lost 2 bases, with 9 bases spanning the gap. The germline V gene has CDR1 LGHDT and CDR2 YNNKEL (reference sequence). The CDR3 DNA reads as TGTGCCAGCAGCCAAGGAGGCCCTCGCAATCAGCCCCAGCATTTT. This translates into CASSQGGPRNQPQHF.

This clonotype has just a few counts. Being one base from a much bigger clone, this may be a read error. CDR3 protein: CASSLARGTSSYNEQFF. CDR3 bases: TGTGCCAGCAGCTTAGCACGGGGGACGAGCTCCTACAATGAGCAGTTCTTC. The gene calls are TRBV11-1 and TRBJ2-1; TRBD2 is a possible D gene (6 bases). Germline values: CDR1 SGHAT, CDR2 FQDESV (reference sequence). The CDR3 spans 17 residues. Trimming took off 0 bases at V and 0 bases at J, with 12 bases between the two ends.

V usage is TRBV4-3 and J usage is TRBJ1-5; perhaps TRBD1 as D (6 bases). CDR1 is LGHNA, CDR2 YSLEER, per germline. This CDR3 is built from 13 residues. The V and J ends lost 3 bases and 6 bases respectively, with 9 bases between them. The CDR3 spells CASSQEGGQPQHF. CDR3 nucleotide sequence: TGCGCCAGCAGCCAGGAGGGGGGTCAGCCCCAGCATTTT.

In this sample, this clonotype turned up many times. CDR3 DNA: TGTGCCAGCAGTTTCCAGGGAAGGGGCGGCTACACCTTC. This gives the protein CASSFQGRGGYTF. The chain carries TRBV12-3 or TRBV12-4 and TRBJ1-2, with D perhaps matching TRBD1 (5 bases). Trimming cost V 3 bases and J 8 bases, with 13 bases left between them. CDR3 length equals 13 residues.

The sample holds a few counts of this clonotype. The genes are TRBV12-3 or TRBV12-4 and TRBJ2-7, with D unclear. The CDR3 loop spans 13 amino acids. V was trimmed by 4 bases and J by 2 bases, leaving 9 bases between them. The DNA for the CDR3 is TGTGCCAGCAGTTACAGCGCGCCCTACGAGCAGTACTTC. This gives the protein CASSYSAPYEQYF.

J is TRBJ2-5 and V is TRBV7-2; D unclear. This CDR3 contains 15 residues. V was shortened by 4 bases and J by 11 bases, with 23 bases between the two germline ends. The germline CDR1 and CDR2 sequences are SGHTA and FQGNSA. The DNA for the CDR3 is TGTGCCAGCAGCTCCTACACGCTGATGTCCTACGGGCAGTACTTC. Amino acids: CASSSYTLMSYGQYF.

This clonotype was recorded a few times. Here the CDR3 DNA reads TGTGCCAGCAGCCAAGGTCTAGCCGCCCATGAGCAGTTCTTC. This encodes CASSQGLAAHEQFF. J is TRBJ2-1 and V is TRBV3-1; maybe TRBD2 (5 bases). Germline V gene lookup returns CDR1 LGHDT and CDR2 YNNKEL (reference sequence). CDR3 size: 14 residues. The V end lost 1 base, the J end lost 8 bases, and 12 bases lay between the germline ends.

V and J are TRBV11-1 and TRBJ1-6; 9 bases align to TRBD1. The CDR3 contains 15 residues. The V gene's germline CDR1 is SGHAT and CDR2 FQDESV (reference sequence). The junction had 6 bases not matched to a gene; V was cut back by 5 bases and J by 7 bases. The CDR3 reads CASSRTGGANSPLHF. In nucleotides, the CDR3 is TGTGCCAGCAGCCGAACAGGGGGCGCAAATTCACCCCTCCACTTT.

This clonotype was counted between two and nine times. The gene calls are TRBV12-3 or TRBV12-4 and TRBJ1-5, with 9 bases lining up with TRBD1. CDR3 length equals 13 residues. V gave up 6 bases and J gave up 7 bases; unmatched junction bases: 4. Here the CDR3 reads CASRIQGAQPQHF. DNA of the CDR3: TGTGCCAGCAGAATACAGGGGGCACAGCCCCAGCATTTT.

For this clonotype: At one boundary the junction diverges from the germline segment, which might be a read error. This chain connects TRBV19 to TRBJ1-5, with D unresolved. The CDR3 has 14 amino acids. Per the germline V gene, CDR1 is LNHDA and CDR2 is SQIVND (reference sequence). The CDR3 DNA reads as TGTGCCAGAAGTATTCAGACGGGTAATCAGCCCCAGCATTTT. This translates into CARSIQTGNQPQHF.

This clonotype was observed a few times. The chain has TRBV27 and TRBJ2-7; D gene uncertain. Trimming pared 8 bases from V and 6 bases from J, leaving 11 bases between. Germline V lookup: CDR1 MNHEY, CDR2 SMNVEV (reference sequence). This CDR3 has 11 amino acids. DNA for the CDR3: TGTGCCAGCGGCGCTCCTATCGAGCAGTACTTC. Residues: CASGAPIEQYF.

The chain uses TRBV5-1 and TRBJ2-7, with TRBD2 matching 9 bases. The germline V gene encodes CDR1 SGHRS and CDR2 YFSETQ. The CDR3 has 15 residues. V lost 2 bases and J lost 3; bases outside the gene matches: 6. Written as DNA, the CDR3 is TGCGCCAGCAGCTTTGGGGCGGGGGGGCTCTACGAGCAGTACTTC. Translation gives CASSFGAGGLYEQYF.

The chain carries TRBV14 and TRBJ2-7; no clear D. The V end was cut by 3 bases, the J end by 2 bases, with 11 bases between. CDR3 size: 14 residues. Germline assignment: CDR1 SGHDN and CDR2 FVKESK. The CDR3 reads CASSQPGLPYEQYF. DNA of the CDR3: TGTGCCAGCAGCCAGCCGGGTCTTCCCTACGAGCAGTACTTC.

This clonotype came up many times. CDR3 nucleotide sequence: TGTGCCAGCGGGGGACAGGGGGCGGGGGAAAAACTGTTTTTT. It encodes CASGGQGAGEKLFF. The chain uses TRBV7-6 and TRBJ1-4, with 12 bases fitting TRBD1. This CDR3 has 14 amino acids. In germline, CDR1 is SGHVS, CDR2 FNYEAQ. Trimming cost V 8 bases and J 8 bases; bases outside gene matches: 6. Variable domain in full (rest from reference TRBV7-6 and TRBJ1-4): GAGVSQSPRYKVTKRGQDVALRCDPISGHVSLYWYRQALGQGPEFLTYFNYEAQQDKSGLPNDRFSAERPEGSISTLTIQRTEQRDSAMYRCASGGQGAGEKLFFGSGTQLSVL.

The table lists this clonotype with a few counts. The genes are TRBV10-3 and TRBJ2-3, with D hard to call. V was pared by 4 bases and J by 2 bases, with 4 bases between. The CDR3 consists of 12 residues. Germline lookup yields CDR1 ENHRY and CDR2 SYGVKD. CDR3 region: CAISGVTDTQYF. The CDR3 DNA is TGTGCCATCAGTGGAGTCACAGATACGCAGTATTTT.